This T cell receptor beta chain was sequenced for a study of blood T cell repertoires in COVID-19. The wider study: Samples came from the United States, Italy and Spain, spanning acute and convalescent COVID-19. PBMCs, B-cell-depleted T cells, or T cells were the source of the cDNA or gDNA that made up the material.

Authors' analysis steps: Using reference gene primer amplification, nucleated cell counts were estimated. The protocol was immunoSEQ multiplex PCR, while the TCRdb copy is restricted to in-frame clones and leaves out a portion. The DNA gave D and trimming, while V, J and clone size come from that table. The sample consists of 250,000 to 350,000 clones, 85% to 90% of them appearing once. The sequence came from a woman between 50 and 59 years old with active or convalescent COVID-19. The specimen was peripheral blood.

The CDR3 bases are TGTGCCAGCAGTGAAACAGATAATTCACCCCTCCACTTT. Translating it yields CASSETDNSPLHF. This chain uses TRBV6-1 with TRBJ1-6; D is ambiguous. This CDR3 has 13 amino acids. Germline V gives CDR1 MNHNS, CDR2 SASEGT. V lost 2 bases, J lost 5 bases, and 4 bases lay in between.